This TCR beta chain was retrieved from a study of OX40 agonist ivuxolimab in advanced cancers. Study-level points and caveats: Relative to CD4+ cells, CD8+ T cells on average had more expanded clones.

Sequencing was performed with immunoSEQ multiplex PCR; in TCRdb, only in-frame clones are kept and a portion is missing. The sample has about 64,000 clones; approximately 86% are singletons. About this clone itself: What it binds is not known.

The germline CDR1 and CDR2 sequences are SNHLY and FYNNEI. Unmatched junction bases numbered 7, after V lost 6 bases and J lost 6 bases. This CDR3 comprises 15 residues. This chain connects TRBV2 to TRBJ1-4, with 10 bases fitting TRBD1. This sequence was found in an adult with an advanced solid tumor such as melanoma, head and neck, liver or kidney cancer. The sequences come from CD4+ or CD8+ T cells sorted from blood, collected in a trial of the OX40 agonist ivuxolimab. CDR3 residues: CASRSGQGGDEKLFF. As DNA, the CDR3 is TGTGCCAGCAGAAGCGGACAGGGGGGGGATGAAAAACTGTTTTTT. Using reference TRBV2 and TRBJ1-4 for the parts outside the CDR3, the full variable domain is EPEVTQTPSHQVTQMGQEVILRCVPISNHLYFYWYRQILGQKVEFLVSFYNNEISEKSEIFDDQFSVERPDGSNFTLKIRSTKLEDSAMYFCASRSGQGGDEKLFFGSGTQLSVL.